Listed below are T cell receptor beta chains from one sample, sequenced in a study of sequential checkpoint blockade in melanoma. Profiled with immunoSEQ multiplex PCR; TCRdb holds only in-frame clones, not every one. The table lists just over 7,000 clones, roughly 20% of them singletons. Material: tumor tissue (inferred from file names), obtained from a patient given nivolumab and ipilimumab in sequence. The receptors shown here come from a human donor with melanoma. CDR3s include the opening cysteine and the closing phenylalanine or tryptophan. The D gene is left open where the match is weak. Only part of the rows carry a size: once, few, many, or a class if the clone is expanded.

TRBJ2-3 | TRBV5-1 | . | few | TGCGCCAGCAGCTTGGCGAGGTTGGGAGCGGTTACGCAGTATTTT | CASSLARLGAVTQYF
TRBJ2-3 | TRBV23-1 | . | . | TGCGCCAGCAGTCGCTCAGGGTGCGGCACAGATACGCAGTATTTT | CASSRSGCGTDTQYF
TRBJ2-1 | TRBV6-8 | . | . | TGTGCCAGCAGGGGGGGGCTTTCAGGGGCTGAGCAGTTCTTC | CASRGGLSGAEQFF
TRBJ2-1 | TRBV6-8 | TRBD1 | few | TGTGCCAGCAGTACGGGACAGGGCTACAATGAGCAGTTCTTC | CASSTGQGYNEQFF
TRBJ2-2 | TRBV2 | TRBD2 | few | TGTGCCAGCAGCAGGACGGGGGGGATCCTAAACACCGGGGAGCTGTTTTTT | CASSRTGGILNTGELFF
TRBJ1-2 | TRBV11-3 | TRBD1 | many | TGTGCCAGCAGCTTGACAGGGCGCTCGACCTATGGCTACACCTTC | CASSLTGRSTYGYTF
TRBJ1-1 | TRBV4-1 | . | many | TGCGCCAGCAGCCAAGGGCAGGCTGTGTCGGACACTGAAGCTTTCTTT | CASSQGQAVSDTEAFF
TRBJ1-1 | TRBV19 | . | medium-sized | TGTGCCACCTCCGGGGGCACTGAAGCTTTCTTT | CATSGGTEAFF
TRBJ1-2 | TRBV19 | . | . | TGTGCCAGTAGCCCGACAGGAAGTGGGACCTATGGCTACACCTTC | CASSPTGSGTYGYTF
TRBJ1-1 | TRBV5-1 | TRBD1 | . | TGCGCCAGCAGCTCACAGGGGGCTCCGAACACTGAAGCTTTCTTT | CASSSQGAPNTEAFF
TRBJ1-1 | TRBV6-7 | . | . | TGTGCCAGCAGCGCGAACACTGAAGCTTTCTTT | CASSANTEAFF
TRBJ2-7 | TRBV5-1 | TRBD2 | . | TGCGCCAGCCACCTAGCGGGGGGGCTCTTCTACGAGCAGTACTTC | CASHLAGGLFYEQYF
TRBJ1-4 | TRBV18 | . | . | TGTGCCAGCTCAAGGGGGATGGGACCGAATGAAAAACTGTTTTTT | CASSRGMGPNEKLFF
TRBJ1-6 | TRBV6-8 | TRBD1 | few | TGTGCCAGCAGTTACGAGAGGGACAGCACCTATAATTCACCCCTCCACTTT | CASSYERDSTYNSPLHF
TRBJ2-1 | TRBV11-3 | . | few | TGTGCCAGCAGCTTAGAGGGCAGCTCCTACAATGAGCAGTTCTTC | CASSLEGSSYNEQFF
TRBJ2-3 | TRBV6-8 | TRBD2 | . | TGTGCCAGCAGTTACTCGACTAGCGTCAGTAGCACAGATACGCAGTATTTT | CASSYSTSVSSTDTQYF
TRBJ1-5 | TRBV29-1 | . | . | TGCAGCGTTGGAGCAGACCCGGGGCAGCCCCAGCATTTT | CSVGADPGQPQHF
TRBJ1-6 | TRBV11-3 | . | medium-sized | TGTGCCAGCAGCCAAGTGCTGGGCGTCGGCTATAATTCACCCCTCCACTTT | CASSQVLGVGYNSPLHF
TRBJ1-5 | TRBV6-1 | TRBD1 | . | TGTGCCAGCAGTGAAGGACAGGGCCATCAGCCCCAGCATTTT | CASSEGQGHQPQHF
TRBJ2-1 | TRBV5-1 | TRBD2 | few | TGCGCCAGCAGCTTGGACGTTAGCGGGGGGGTCGGAGAGCAGTTCTTC | CASSLDVSGGVGEQFF
TRBJ1-1 | TRBV11-3 | . | medium-sized | TGTGCCAGCAGCTTAGATTCCCAGTACACTGAAGCTTTCTTT | CASSLDSQYTEAFF
TRBJ1-1 | TRBV1 | . | . | TGCGCCAGCAGCCAAGATCGTCTGGGCCTAAGGGGAGCTGAAGCTTTCTTT | CASSQDRLGLRGAEAFF
TRBJ2-5 | TRBV7-6 | TRBD2 | few | TGTGCCAGCAGCTCAAAACTAGCGGCCCAAGAGACCCAGTACTTC | CASSSKLAAQETQYF
TRBJ2-2 | TRBV2 | . | many | TGTGCCAGCGCGGCCCGGGGGAGGACCGGGGAGCTGTTTTTT | CASAARGRTGELFF
TRBJ1-2 | TRBV30 | . | . | TGTGCCTGGAGTGTCGTTGAGGGGGGTGGCTACACCTTC | CAWSVVEGGGYTF
TRBJ2-7 | TRBV11-3 | . | few | TGTGCCAGCAGCTTAGGCAGGGGAGGGTACGAGCAGTACTTC | CASSLGRGGYEQYF
TRBJ2-3 | TRBV19 | . | . | TGTGCCAGTAGTTCTCGGGGTTGGGCAGATACGCAGTATTTT | CASSSRGWADTQYF
TRBJ1-1 | TRBV19 | . | . | TGTGCCAGTAGTACAGGACGCCCTGAAGCTTTCTTT | CASSTGRPEAFF
TRBJ2-5 | TRBV6-8 | . | medium-sized | TGTGCCAGCAGTTACTCGTGGGTTTCCCTCCAAGAGACCCAGTACTTC | CASSYSWVSLQETQYF
TRBJ2-4 | TRBV4-1 | . | many | TGCGCCAGCAGCAGGGTCGTTGGGGAATCCAAAAACATTCAGTACTTC | CASSRVVGESKNIQYF
TRBJ2-7 | TRBV23-1 | . | . | TGCGCCAGCAGCCAGGGTGGATCCTACGAGCAGTACTTC | CASSQGGSYEQYF
TRBJ1-5 | TRBV25-1 | . | . | TGTGCCAGCAGCGGCTCAGGCACCGGTGGGGCCCAGCATTTT | CASSGSGTGGAQHF
TRBJ2-1 | TRBV19 | TRBD2 | . | TGTGCCAGTAGTATGGGACTAGCGGTTTATGAGCAGTTCTTC | CASSMGLAVYEQFF
TRBJ1-2 | TRBV23-1 | TRBD1 | few | TGCGCCAGCAGCCAGACAGGGGAGGGTGGCTACACCTTC | CASSQTGEGGYTF
TRBJ1-4 | TRBV9 | . | many | TGTGCCAGCAGTACCCGGTCAGGGGATGAAAAACTGTTTTTT | CASSTRSGDEKLFF
TRBJ2-7 | TRBV11-3 | . | many | TGTGCCAGCAGCTTCACTGGGGGCGCTTCCTACGAGCAGTACTTC | CASSFTGGASYEQYF
TRBJ2-5 | TRBV4-1 | TRBD2 | . | TGCGCCAGCAGCCAAGGACTTTTCAGCGGGGCGGTGAGAGAGACCCAGTACTTC | CASSQGLFSGAVRETQYF
TRBJ1-4 | TRBV11-3 | . | many | TGTGCCAGCAGCTTAGGGGGCAACCCTAATGAAAAACTGTTTTTT | CASSLGGNPNEKLFF
TRBJ1-5 | TRBV6-8 | . | . | TGTGCCAGCAGTAACAGTCACTATCAGCCCCAGCATTTT | CASSNSHYQPQHF
TRBJ2-5 | TRBV19 | TRBD2 | . | TGTGCCAGCCGGGGGGGCAATCAAGAGACCCAGTACTTC | CASRGGNQETQYF
TRBJ2-7 | TRBV6-8 | . | . | TGTGCCAGCAGCCTAGGGGCAAACAGGATGGGTTTGTGGGAGCAGTACTTC | CASSLGANRMGLWEQYF
TRBJ2-1 | TRBV28 | TRBD1 | few | TGTGCCAGCAGTCCAGCCAGGGGGCTTGAGCAGTTCTTC | CASSPARGLEQFF
TRBJ2-7 | TRBV9 | TRBD1 | . | TGTGCCAGCATGGGACAGGGGGCCTCCTACGAGCAGTACTTC | CASMGQGASYEQYF
TRBJ2-7 | TRBV5-1 | TRBD1 | . | TGCGCCAGCAGCGTGACAGGGGGCAGCTCCTACGAGCAGTACTTC | CASSVTGGSSYEQYF
TRBJ2-7 | TRBV6-8 | . | many | TGTGCCAGCAGTCGGACCACGACCTCCTACGAGCAGTACTTC | CASSRTTTSYEQYF
TRBJ1-2 | TRBV11-3 | TRBD1 | few | TGTGCCAGCAACAGACAGGGCGAAGTCTATGGCTACACCTTC | CASNRQGEVYGYTF
TRBJ1-5 | TRBV6-8 | . | few | TGTGCCAGCAGAGTGTCCAATCAGCCCCAGCATTTT | CASRVSNQPQHF
TRBJ1-2 | TRBV6-8 | TRBD1 | . | TGTGCCAGCAGATCCGACAGGGGGCAGGGCTACACCTTC | CASRSDRGQGYTF